This entry concerns a single TCR beta chain. Around 2 micrograms of genomic DNA from cryopreserved PBMCs went into TCR beta libraries. The CDR3 is made up of 15 amino acids. Germline values: CDR1 MNHNS, CDR2 SASEGT. Trimming cost V 6 bases and J 7 bases, with 18 bases left between them. The data stem from a study of cytotoxic CD8 clonotypes in ibrutinib-treated CLL. Study information: Patients: more than nine relapsed/refractory, about 14 treatment-naive, approximately 18 IGHV unmutated. Investigators reported around 25 partial and 2 complete responses; after median roughly 70 months, about 15 patients remained remitted and about 12 progressed.

The protocol was immunoSEQ multiplex PCR, while the TCRdb copy is restricted to in-frame clones and leaves out a portion. The sample has some 130,000 clones, about 80% seen once. This clonotype originated in a human donor with chronic lymphocytic leukemia. The sequencing used PBMCs, collected after 24 months of ibrutinib treatment. The chain combines TRBV6-1 with TRBJ2-2; D might be TRBD2 (5 bases). The CDR3 sequence: CASRDRGPGGGELFF. As DNA, the CDR3 is TGTGCCAGCAGGGACCGGGGTCCCGGCGGCGGGGAGCTGTTTTTT.